This T cell receptor (beta chain) was retrieved from a study of T cell changes during pregnancy in multiple sclerosis. This table comes from immunoSEQ multiplex PCR, and its TCRdb copy is limited to in-frame clones, with some not included. The sample consists of roughly 110,000 clones, around 92% of them appearing once. The CDR3 is made up of 16 amino acids. The V end was cut by 2 bases, the J end by 4 bases, with 15 bases between. CDR1 is LNHDA, CDR2 SQIVND, per germline (reference sequence). The chain is built from TRBV19 and TRBJ2-1; D uncertain. The TCR was taken from a female donor with multiple sclerosis, enrolled in a pregnancy study. The input for sequencing was peripheral blood, taken after pregnancy. The CDR3 DNA follows: TGTGCCAGTAGTATAAGGTCGGATAGCCGATACAATGAGCAGTTCTTC. Protein sequence: CASSIRSDSRYNEQFF.